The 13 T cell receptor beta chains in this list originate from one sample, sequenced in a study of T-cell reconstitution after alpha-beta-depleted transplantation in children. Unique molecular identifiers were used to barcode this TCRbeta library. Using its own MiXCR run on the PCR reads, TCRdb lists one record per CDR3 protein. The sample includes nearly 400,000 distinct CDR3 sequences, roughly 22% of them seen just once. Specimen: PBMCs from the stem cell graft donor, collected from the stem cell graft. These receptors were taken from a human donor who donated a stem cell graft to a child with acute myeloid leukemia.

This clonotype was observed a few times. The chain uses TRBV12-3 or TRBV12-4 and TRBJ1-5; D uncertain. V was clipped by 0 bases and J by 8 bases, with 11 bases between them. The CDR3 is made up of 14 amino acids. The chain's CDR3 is CASSLAGRVEPQHF. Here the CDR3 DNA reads TGTGCCAGCAGTTTAGCGGGCAGAGTGGAGCCCCAGCATTTT.

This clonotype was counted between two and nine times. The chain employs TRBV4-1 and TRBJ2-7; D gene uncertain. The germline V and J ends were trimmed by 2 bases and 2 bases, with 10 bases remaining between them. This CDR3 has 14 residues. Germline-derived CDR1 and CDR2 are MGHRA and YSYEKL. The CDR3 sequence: CASSQSASTYEQYF. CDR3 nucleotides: TGCGCCAGCAGCCAATCAGCCTCAACCTACGAGCAGTACTTC.

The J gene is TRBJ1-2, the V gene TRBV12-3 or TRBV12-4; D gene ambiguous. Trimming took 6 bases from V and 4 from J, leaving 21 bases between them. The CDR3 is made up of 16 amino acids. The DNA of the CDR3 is TGTGCCAGCAGCACGCTGACATTTTTTAGAGGCTATGGCTACACCTTC. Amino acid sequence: CASSTLTFFRGYGYTF.

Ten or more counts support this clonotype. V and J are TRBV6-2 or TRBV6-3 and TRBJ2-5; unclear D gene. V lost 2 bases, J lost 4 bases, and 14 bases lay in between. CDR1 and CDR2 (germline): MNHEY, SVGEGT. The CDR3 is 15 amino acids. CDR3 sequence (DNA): TGTGCCAGCAGTTACACCTCCACAGCCCGAGAGACCCAGTACTTC. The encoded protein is CASSYTSTARETQYF.

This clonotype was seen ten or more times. CDR3 region: CASTQLAGEGDEQFF. In nucleotides, the CDR3 is TGTGCCAGCACCCAACTAGCGGGAGAAGGGGATGAGCAGTTCTTC. The chain joins TRBV28 to TRBJ2-1, with 11 bases that match TRBD2. V was clipped by 7 bases and J by 8 bases; unmatched bases: 10. Germline V CDR1 and CDR2: MDHEN, SYDVKM. The length of the CDR3 is 15 residues. Drawing the rest from reference TRBV28 and TRBJ2-1, the complete variable domain is DVKVTQSSRYLVKRTGEKVFLECVQDMDHENMFWYRQDPGLGLRLIYFSYDVKMKEKGDIPEGYSVSREKKERFSLILESASTNQTSMYLCASTQLAGEGDEQFFGPGTRLTVL.

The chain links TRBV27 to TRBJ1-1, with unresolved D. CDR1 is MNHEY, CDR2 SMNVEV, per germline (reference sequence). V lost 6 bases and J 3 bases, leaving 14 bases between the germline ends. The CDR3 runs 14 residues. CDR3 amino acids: CASRRFGGDTEAFF. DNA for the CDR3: TGTGCCAGCAGGAGGTTCGGTGGAGACACTGAAGCTTTCTTT.

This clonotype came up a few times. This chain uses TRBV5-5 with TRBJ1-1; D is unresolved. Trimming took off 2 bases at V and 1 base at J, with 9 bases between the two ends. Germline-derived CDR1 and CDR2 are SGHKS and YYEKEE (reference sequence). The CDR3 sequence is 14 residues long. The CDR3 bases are TGTGCCAGCAGCTTAGATTTGCGGAACACTGAAGCTTTCTTT. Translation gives CASSLDLRNTEAFF.

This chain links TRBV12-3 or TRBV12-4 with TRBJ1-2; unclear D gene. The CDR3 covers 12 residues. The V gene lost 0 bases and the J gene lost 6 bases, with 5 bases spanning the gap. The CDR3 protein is CASSLAGHGYTF. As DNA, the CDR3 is TGTGCCAGCAGTTTAGCAGGGCATGGCTACACCTTC.

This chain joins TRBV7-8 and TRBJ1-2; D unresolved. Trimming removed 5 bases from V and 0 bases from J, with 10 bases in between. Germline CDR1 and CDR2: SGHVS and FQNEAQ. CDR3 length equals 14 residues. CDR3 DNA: TGTGCCAGCAGCCCCCGAGGGTCTAACTATGGCTACACCTTC. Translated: CASSPRGSNYGYTF.

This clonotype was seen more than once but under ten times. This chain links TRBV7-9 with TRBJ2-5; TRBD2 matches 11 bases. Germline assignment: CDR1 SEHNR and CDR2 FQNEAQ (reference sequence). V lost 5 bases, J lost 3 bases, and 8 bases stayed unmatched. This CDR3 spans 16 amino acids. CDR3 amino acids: CASSTRLAGQKETQYF. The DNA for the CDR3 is TGTGCCAGCAGCACGAGACTAGCGGGACAAAAAGAGACCCAGTACTTC. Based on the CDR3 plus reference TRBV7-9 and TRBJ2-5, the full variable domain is DTGVSQNPRHKITKRGQNVTFRCDPISEHNRLYWYRQTLGQGPEFLTYFQNEAQLEKSRLLSDRFSAERPKGSFSTLEIQRTEQGDSAMYLCASSTRLAGQKETQYFGPGTRLLVL.

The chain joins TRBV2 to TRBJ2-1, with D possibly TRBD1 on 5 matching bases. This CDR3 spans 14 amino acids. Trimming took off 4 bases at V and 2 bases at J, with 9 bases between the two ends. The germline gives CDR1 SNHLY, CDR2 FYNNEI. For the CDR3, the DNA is TGTGCCAGCAGTGGAGCAGGGACCTACAATGAGCAGTTCTTC. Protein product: CASSGAGTYNEQFF.

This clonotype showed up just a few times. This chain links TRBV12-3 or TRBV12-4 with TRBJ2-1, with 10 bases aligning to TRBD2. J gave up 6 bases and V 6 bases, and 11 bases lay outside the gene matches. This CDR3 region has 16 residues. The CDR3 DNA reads TGTGCCAGCAGAAAGATAGCGGGAGGTGCGGCCAATGAGCAGTTCTTC. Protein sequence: CASRKIAGGAANEQFF.

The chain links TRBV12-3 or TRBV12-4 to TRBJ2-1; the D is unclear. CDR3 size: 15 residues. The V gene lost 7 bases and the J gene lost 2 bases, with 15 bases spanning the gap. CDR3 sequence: CASNSPEAAYNEQFF. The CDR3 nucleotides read TGTGCCAGCAACTCCCCCGAGGCGGCCTACAATGAGCAGTTCTTC.